These T cell receptor beta chains were read from a single sample in a study of breast tumors, draining lymph nodes, adjacent tissues. MiXCR was run by TCRdb on the multiplex PCR reads, yielding one entry per CDR3 protein. The table records roughly 130,000 distinct CDR3 sequences, 20% of them present only once. The sequenced sample was axillary lymph node tissue. These receptors were collected from a female donor with breast cancer. Some clones in this sample may be carry-over from other donors' samples. Both conserved end residues are part of each CDR3. Each record gives: D gene, V gene, J gene, clone size, CDR3 protein, CDR3 DNA. D genes are given only for firm matches. For some rows the clone size is stated as once, few or many, or as a class when expanded; others skip it.

-	TRBV14	TRBJ1-5	many	CASSQTGVQPQHF	TGTGCCAGCAGCCAAACGGGGGTTCAGCCCCAGCATTTT
-	TRBV6-6	TRBJ1-4	-	CASTRDHNENLFF	TGTGCCAGTACCCGGGACCATAATGAAAATCTGTTTTTT
-	TRBV28	TRBJ2-1	few	CASSGGNALNEQFF	TGTGCCAGTAGTGGCGGGAACGCTCTCAATGAGCAGTTCTTC
-	TRBV7-3	TRBJ2-2	many	CASSSTGSGELFF	TGTGCCAGCAGCAGTACAGGGTCCGGGGAGCTGTTTTTT
TRBD2	TRBV7-6	TRBJ2-5	many	CASSLAGGPSGETQYF	TGTGCCAGCAGCTTAGCGGGAGGGCCTTCTGGAGAGACCCAGTACTTC
TRBD1	TRBV4-2	TRBJ2-7	many	CASSQAVQGAYEQYF	TGTGCCAGCAGCCAAGCCGTACAGGGGGCCTACGAGCAGTACTTC
TRBD1	TRBV7-9	TRBJ1-4	many	CAVGTGGAEKLFF	TGTGCCGTAGGGACAGGGGGGGCTGAAAAACTGTTTTTT
-	TRBV7-2	TRBJ1-2	many	CASSLSAFGYTF	TGTGCCAGCAGCTTATCGGCTTTCGGCTACACCTTC
-	TRBV14	TRBJ2-7	many	CASSQDPGTSYEQYF	TGTGCCAGCAGCCAAGACCCCGGGACCTCCTACGAGCAGTACTTC
TRBD1	TRBV20-1	TRBJ1-5	many	CSAETGTGFFNQPQHF	TGCAGTGCTGAAACCGGGACAGGGTTTTTCAATCAGCCCCAGCATTTT
-	TRBV25-1	TRBJ2-3	many	CASSVSGRTDPTSTDTQYF	TGTGCCAGCAGTGTCTCCGGTCGAACCGATCCTACTAGCACAGATACGCAGTATTTT
-	TRBV7-9	TRBJ2-7	many	CASSLSTGWNYEQYF	TGTGCCAGCAGCTTATCAACAGGTTGGAATTACGAGCAGTACTTC
-	TRBV29-1	TRBJ2-1	many	CSVEVRQGGISYNEQFF	TGCAGCGTTGAAGTACGGCAGGGCGGAATCTCCTACAATGAGCAGTTCTTC
TRBD2	TRBV20-1	TRBJ2-1	many	CSAKGGGLQFF	TGCAGTGCTAAAGGCGGGGGACTACAGTTCTTC
-	TRBV5-1	TRBJ1-3	many	CASSGASGNTIYF	TGCGCCAGCAGCGGGGCCTCTGGAAACACCATATATTTT
-	TRBV20-1	TRBJ2-5	many	CSAVRRSGETQYF	TGCAGTGCTGTTCGGCGTTCCGGGGAGACCCAGTACTTC
-	TRBV2	TRBJ2-4	-	CASSESDTQFLAKNIQYF	TGTGCCAGCAGTGAATCTGACACCCAATTTCTAGCCAAAAACATTCAGTACTTC
TRBD1	TRBV20-1	TRBJ1-6	-	CSALTGGSSYNSPPHF	TGCAGTGCTCTTACAGGGGGGAGCTCCTATAATTCGCCCCCCCACTTT
-	TRBV4-1	TRBJ2-2	few	CASSQGGGNANTGELFF	TGCGCCAGCAGCCAAGGGGGGGGCAACGCGAACACCGGGGAGCTGTTTTTT
-	TRBV24-1	TRBJ2-2	many	CATSDPLGGGVPGELFF	TGTGCCACCAGTGATCCCTTAGGGGGGGGAGTCCCCGGGGAGCTGTTTTTT
-	TRBV12-3/TRBV12-4	TRBJ1-2	many	CASSLAGGLSGYTF	TGTGCCAGCAGTTTAGCAGGAGGGCTGAGTGGCTACACCTTC
-	TRBV3-1	TRBJ2-5	few	CASNGPPGETQYF	TGTGCCAGCAACGGACCGCCCGGGGAGACCCAGTACTTC
TRBD1	TRBV12-3/TRBV12-4	TRBJ2-7	many	CASSFTGTGDEQYF	TGTGCCAGCAGTTTCACCGGGACAGGGGACGAGCAGTACTTC
TRBD1	TRBV27	TRBJ1-5	-	CASSLKPGQGQPQHF	TGTGCCAGCAGTTTAAAACCGGGACAGGGACAGCCCCAGCATTTT
-	TRBV10-1	TRBJ2-2	many	CASSGQSVGGELFF	TGCGCCAGCAGTGGACAGAGCGTGGGAGGGGAGCTGTTTTTT